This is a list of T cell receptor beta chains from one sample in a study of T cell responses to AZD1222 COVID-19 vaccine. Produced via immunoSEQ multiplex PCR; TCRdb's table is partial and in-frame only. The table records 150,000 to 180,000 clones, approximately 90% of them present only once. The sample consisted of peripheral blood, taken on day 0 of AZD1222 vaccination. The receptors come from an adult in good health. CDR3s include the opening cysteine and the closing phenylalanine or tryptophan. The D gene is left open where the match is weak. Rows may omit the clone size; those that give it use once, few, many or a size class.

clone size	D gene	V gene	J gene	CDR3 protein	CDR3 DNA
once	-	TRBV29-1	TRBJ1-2	CSALGGTNYGYTF	TGCAGCGCCCTAGGGGGAACTAACTATGGCTACACCTTC
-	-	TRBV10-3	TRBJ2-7	CAISESKAYEQYF	TGTGCCATCAGTGAGTCGAAAGCCTACGAGCAGTACTTC
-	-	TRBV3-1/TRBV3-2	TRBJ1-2	CASSQDEFNYGYTF	TGTGCCAGCAGCCAAGATGAGTTTAACTATGGCTACACCTTC
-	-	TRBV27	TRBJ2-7	CASSLGYEQYF	TGTGCCAGCAGTTTAGGTTACGAGCAGTACTTC
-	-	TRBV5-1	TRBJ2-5	CASSLVTGVSQETQYF	TGCGCCAGCAGCTTGGTGACGGGAGTCTCCCAAGAGACCCAGTACTTC
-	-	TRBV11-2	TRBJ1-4	CASSLRLDEKLFF	TGTGCCAGCAGCTTGCGGTTGGATGAAAAACTGTTTTTT
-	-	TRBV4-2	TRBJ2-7	CASSQVGDRYEQYF	TGTGCCAGCAGCCAAGTGGGGGACCGATACGAGCAGTACTTC
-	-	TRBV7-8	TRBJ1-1	CASSFPTGMNTEAFF	TGTGCCAGCAGCTTTCCGACAGGAATGAACACTGAAGCTTTCTTT
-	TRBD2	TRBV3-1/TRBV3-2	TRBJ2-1	CASSQDLPGLADNEQFF	TGTGCCAGCAGCCAAGATCTTCCGGGACTAGCGGACAATGAGCAGTTCTTC
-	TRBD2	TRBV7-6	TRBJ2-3	CASSPGLAGGFGTDTQYF	TGTGCCAGCAGCCCTGGGCTAGCGGGAGGGTTTGGCACAGATACGCAGTATTTT
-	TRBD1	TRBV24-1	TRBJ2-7	CATSDFDRGQYEQYF	TGTGCCACCAGTGATTTTGACAGGGGGCAATACGAGCAGTACTTC
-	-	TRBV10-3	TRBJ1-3	CEGKKPNSGNTIYF	TGTGAGGGCAAAAAGCCGAACTCTGGAAACACCATATATTTT
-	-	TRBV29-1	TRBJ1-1	CSVVGYPEAFF	TGCAGCGTAGTAGGGTACCCTGAAGCTTTCTTT
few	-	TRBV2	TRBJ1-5	CASAYDQPQHF	TGTGCCAGCGCATATGATCAGCCCCAGCATTTT
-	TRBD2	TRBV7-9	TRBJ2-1	CASSWGLAGETSYNEQFF	TGTGCCAGCAGCTGGGGACTAGCGGGTGAAACCTCCTACAATGAGCAGTTCTTC
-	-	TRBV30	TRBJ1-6	CAWSEFRSALHF	TGTGCCTGGAGCGAGTTCAGGTCGGCCCTCCACTTT
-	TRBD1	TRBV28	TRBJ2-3	CASSLAPDRDFSDTQYF	TGTGCCAGCAGTTTAGCTCCGGACAGGGATTTTTCAGATACGCAGTATTTT
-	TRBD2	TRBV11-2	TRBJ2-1	CASSRPGLATYNEQFF	TGTGCCAGCAGCAGACCGGGACTAGCGACATACAATGAGCAGTTCTTC
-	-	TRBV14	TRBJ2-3	CASSRTGLLFSDTQYF	TGTGCCAGCAGCCGGACGGGACTCCTTTTCTCGGATACGCAGTATTTT
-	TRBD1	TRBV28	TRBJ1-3	CASSSHRGVGNTIYF	TGTGCCAGCAGTTCTCACAGGGGGGTAGGAAACACCATATATTTT
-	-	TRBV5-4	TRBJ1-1	CASRPTGLPDTEAFF	TGTGCCAGCAGACCGACGGGCCTCCCGGACACTGAAGCTTTCTTT
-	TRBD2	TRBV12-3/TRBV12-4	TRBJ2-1	CASSPKREGGFF	TGTGCCAGCAGTCCGAAGCGGGAGGGGGGGTTCTTC
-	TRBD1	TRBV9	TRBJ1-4	CASSVQGATNEKLFF	TGTGCCAGCAGCGTACAGGGGGCAACTAATGAAAAACTGTTTTTT
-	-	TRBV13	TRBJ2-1	CASSFSLAYNEQFF	TGTGCCAGCAGCTTTTCACTAGCCTACAATGAGCAGTTCTTC
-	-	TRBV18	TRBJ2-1	CASHRTGWGNEQFF	TGTGCCAGCCATCGGACGGGGTGGGGGAATGAGCAGTTCTTC
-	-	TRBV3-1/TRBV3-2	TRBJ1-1	CASSLGQMNTEAFF	TGTGCCAGCAGCCTCGGACAGATGAACACTGAAGCTTTCTTT
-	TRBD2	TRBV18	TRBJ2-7	CASSRDREGEQYF	TGTGCCAGCTCACGAGACCGGGAGGGCGAGCAGTACTTC
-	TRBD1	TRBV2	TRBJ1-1	CASSGQGSRAEAFF	TGTGCCAGCAGCGGACAGGGATCTCGGGCTGAAGCTTTCTTT
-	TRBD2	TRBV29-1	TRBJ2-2	CSVVMAGGPNTGELFF	TGCAGCGTTGTTATGGCGGGAGGACCTAACACCGGGGAGCTGTTTTTT
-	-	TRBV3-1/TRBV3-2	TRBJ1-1	CASSQLRPTQNTEAFF	TGTGCCAGCAGCCAACTACGGCCAACCCAGAACACTGAAGCTTTCTTT
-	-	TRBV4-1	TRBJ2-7	CASSQDDNRSEQYF	TGCGCCAGCAGCCAAGACGACAACAGAAGCGAGCAGTACTTC
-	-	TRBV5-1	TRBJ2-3	CASSASLGDTQYF	TGCGCCAGCAGCGCTAGCCTGGGAGATACGCAGTATTTT
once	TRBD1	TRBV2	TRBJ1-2	CASSGTGTEKVNYGYTF	TGTGCCAGCAGTGGCACCGGGACAGAAAAAGTTAACTATGGCTACACCTTC
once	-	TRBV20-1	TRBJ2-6	CSASFPGVSSGANVLTF	TGCAGTGCTAGTTTCCCAGGGGTAAGCTCTGGGGCCAACGTCCTGACTTTC
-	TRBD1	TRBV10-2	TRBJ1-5	CASTPGQEFDQPQHF	TGCGCCAGCACGCCGGGACAGGAATTTGATCAGCCCCAGCATTTT
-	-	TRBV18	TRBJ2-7	CASSPNRNYEQYF	TGTGCCAGCTCACCAAACAGGAACTACGAGCAGTACTTC
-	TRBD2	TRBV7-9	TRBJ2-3	CASRQTGLAASTDTQYF	TGTGCCAGCAGACAAACGGGACTAGCGGCAAGCACAGATACGCAGTATTTT
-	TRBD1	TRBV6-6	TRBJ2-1	CASTQTQRDRGNEQFF	TGTGCCAGCACCCAGACCCAGCGGGACAGGGGGAATGAGCAGTTCTTC
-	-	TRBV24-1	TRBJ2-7	CATSELVERPPYEQYF	TGTGCCACCAGTGAACTTGTCGAGCGGCCTCCCTACGAGCAGTACTTC
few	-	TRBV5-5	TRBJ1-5	CASSGGGTPNQPQHF	TGTGCCAGCAGTGGGGGCGGGACGCCGAATCAGCCCCAGCATTTT
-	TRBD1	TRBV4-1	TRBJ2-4	CASSRGQVLAKNIQYF	TGCGCCAGCAGCCGGGGACAGGTACTAGCCAAAAACATTCAGTACTTC
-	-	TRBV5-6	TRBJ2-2	CASSLGVNTGELFF	TGTGCCAGCAGCTTGGGTGTGAACACCGGGGAGCTGTTTTTT
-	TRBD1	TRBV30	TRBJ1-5	CAWSKGADQPQHF	TGTGCCTGGAGTAAGGGGGCGGATCAGCCCCAGCATTTT
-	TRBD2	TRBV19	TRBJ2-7	CASSSGRALNGEQYF	TGTGCCAGTAGTAGCGGGAGGGCCCTTAACGGCGAGCAGTACTTC